This T cell receptor (beta chain) was captured by sequencing in a study of T-cell reconstitution after alpha-beta-depleted transplantation in children (dated by TCRdb to 2016 to 2018). Notes on the research overall: T-cell immune reconstitution after TCRalphabeta/CD19-depleted allogeneic hematopoietic cell transplantation in children was quantitatively tracked in the study by means of TCR repertoire profiling. What the research found in general, with its limitations: About two months after transplant, the apparently early recovery of alphabetaT-cell counts reportedly depended on just several hundred clones that had expanded rapidly and came from non-depleted graft cells. Over the following months the frequencies of hyperexpanded clones went down, and after one year T-cell counts and TCRbeta diversity were mostly credited to newly produced T cells. In some patients, the high TCRbeta diversity seen at day 60 was put down to recipient T cells and intrathymic progenitors that had survived conditioning.

In this sample, this clonotype turned up a few times. Its antigen remains undetermined. There are no base qualities to consult, and no much larger clone falls within one base. V loses 3 bases, J loses 6 bases, and the germline ends lie 8 bases apart. CDR3 length: 12 amino acids, cysteine to phenylalanine. Of the read, only the CDR3 DNA is kept; its 36 bases are in frame from base 1. From the germline V gene, CDR1 is SGHVS and CDR2 is FNYEAQ. Libraries were built with PCR. TCRdb records Illumina HiSeq 2500 as the sequencer. TCR libraries were prepared with molecular barcoding, using unique molecular identifiers to normalize TCRbeta repertoire quantification. TCRdb reprocessed the public reads (quality trimming at Q25 with fastp, clone calling with MiXCR) and kept in-frame beta chains. CDR3 protein duplicates are merged, each entry listing the most common genes and DNA. The table for this sample lists 300,000 to 350,000 distinct CDR3 sequences; around 15% of them were counted only once. The ten largest clones capture about 41% of the sample.

The treatment or condition tag for this specimen amounts to: allogeneic hematopoietic cell transplantation with graft depleted of TCRalphabeta T cells and CD19 B cells. The transplant recipients were children given TCRalphabeta/CD19-depleted allogeneic hematopoietic cell grafts. The source is a male patient between 2 and 15 years old who had a stem cell transplant for acute lymphoblastic leukemia, so the T cells may come from the graft donor. Sequenced here: PBMCs, mostly from graft donor cells, sampled 360 days after TCRalphabeta/CD19-depleted stem cell transplant. The sequence links TRBV7-6 to TRBJ1-1, with the D gene uncertain. The CDR3 is CASSFKRAEAFF. The nucleotides read TGTGCCAGCAGCTTTAAAAGGGCTGAAGCTTTCTTT. Reference TRBV7-6 and TRBJ1-1 proteins supply the regions before and after the CDR3; the full variable domain is: GAGVSQSPRYKVTKRGQDVALRCDPISGHVSLYWYRQALGQGPEFLTYFNYEAQQDKSGLPNDRFSAERPEGSISTLTIQRTEQRDSAMYRCASSFKRAEAFFGQGTRLTVV.